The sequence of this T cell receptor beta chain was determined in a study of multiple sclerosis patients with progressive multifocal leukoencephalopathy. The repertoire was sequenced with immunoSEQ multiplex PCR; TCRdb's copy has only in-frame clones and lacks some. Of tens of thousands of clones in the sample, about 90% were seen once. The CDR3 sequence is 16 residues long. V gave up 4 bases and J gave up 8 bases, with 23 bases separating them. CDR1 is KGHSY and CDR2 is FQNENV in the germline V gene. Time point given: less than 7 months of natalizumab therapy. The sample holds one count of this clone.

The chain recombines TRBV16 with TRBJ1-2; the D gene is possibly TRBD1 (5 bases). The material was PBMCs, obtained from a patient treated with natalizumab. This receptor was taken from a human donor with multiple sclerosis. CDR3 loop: CASSPWTRLANRGYTF. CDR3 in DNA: TGTGCCAGCAGCCCCTGGACAAGGTTGGCTAACCGGGGCTACACCTTC.